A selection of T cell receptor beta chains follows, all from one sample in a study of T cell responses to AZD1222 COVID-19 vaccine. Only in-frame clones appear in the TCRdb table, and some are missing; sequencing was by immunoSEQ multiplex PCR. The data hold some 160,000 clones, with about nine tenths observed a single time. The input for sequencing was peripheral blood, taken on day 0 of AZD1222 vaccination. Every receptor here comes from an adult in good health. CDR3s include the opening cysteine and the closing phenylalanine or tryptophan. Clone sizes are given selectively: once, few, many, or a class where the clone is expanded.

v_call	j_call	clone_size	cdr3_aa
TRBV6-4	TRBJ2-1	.	CASSTDPTGGVYNEQFF
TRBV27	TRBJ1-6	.	CASRRDRNSPLHF
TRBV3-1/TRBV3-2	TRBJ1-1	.	CASSRPTDRDTEAFF
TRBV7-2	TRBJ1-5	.	CASSPGVNSNQPQHF
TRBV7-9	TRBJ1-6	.	CASSLDRSDSPLHF
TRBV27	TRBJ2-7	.	CASSFQGARYEQYF
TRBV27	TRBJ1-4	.	CASSLSGVGEKLFF
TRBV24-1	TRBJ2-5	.	CATSDPLGTQYF
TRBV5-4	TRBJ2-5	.	CASSLTQGFKTQYF
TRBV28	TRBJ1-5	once	CASSAGQFKWYQPQHF
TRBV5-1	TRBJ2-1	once	CASRTIPGGTYNEQFF
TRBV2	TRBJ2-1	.	CASSERSGGQYNEQFF
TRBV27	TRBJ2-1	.	CASSGQGYNEQFF
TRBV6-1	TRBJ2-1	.	CASSEFAWQGPLPEQFF
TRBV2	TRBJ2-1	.	CASSERVGSEQFF
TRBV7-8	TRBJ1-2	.	CASSLANVNYGYTF
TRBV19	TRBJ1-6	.	CASSTTAQGVFGSPLHF
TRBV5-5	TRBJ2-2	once	CASSLYQRGGTGELFF
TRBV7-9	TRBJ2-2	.	CASSRGVGVGELFF
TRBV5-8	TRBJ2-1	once	CASSLHRTGISYNEQFF
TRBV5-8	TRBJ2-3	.	CASSLGGTSGGTDTQYF
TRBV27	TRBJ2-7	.	CASSPRTGSYEQYF
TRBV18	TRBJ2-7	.	CASSPDRVEQYF
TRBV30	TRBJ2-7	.	CAGSKDREYEQYF
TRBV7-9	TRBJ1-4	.	CASSSGRGTTNEKLFF
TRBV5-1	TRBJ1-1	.	CASSLGGAGTEAFF
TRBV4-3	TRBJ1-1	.	CASSQDPGARTEAFF
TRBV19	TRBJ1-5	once	CASSMSVQPQHF
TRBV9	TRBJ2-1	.	CASCPLSYSDEQFF
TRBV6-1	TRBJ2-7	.	CASSEALTGLYEQYF
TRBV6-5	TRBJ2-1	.	CATRKTSGSYNEQFF
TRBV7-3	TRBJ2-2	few	CASTQDLNTGELFF
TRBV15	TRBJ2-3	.	CATSREASGGADTQYF
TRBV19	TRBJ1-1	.	CASRLQGPVGTEAFF
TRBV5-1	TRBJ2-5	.	CASSAAVVRGTGETQYF
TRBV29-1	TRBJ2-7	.	CSVAGQGPYEQYF
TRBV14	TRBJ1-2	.	CASSRQGSAGQQLYGYTF
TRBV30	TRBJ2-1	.	CAWSVLLGSYNEQFF
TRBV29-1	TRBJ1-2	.	CSTSQGGDYGYTF
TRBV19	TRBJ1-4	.	CASSFTGTPNEKLFF
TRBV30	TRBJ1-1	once	CAWSRDLAGEAFF
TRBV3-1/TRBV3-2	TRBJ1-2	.	CASSQVTNYGYTF
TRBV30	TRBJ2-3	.	CAWRRGYSTDTQYF
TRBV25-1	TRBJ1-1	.	CASSEEESANTEAFF
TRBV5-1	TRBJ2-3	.	CASSLARTSGVTDTQYF
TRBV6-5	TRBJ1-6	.	CASSPDRGNNSPLHF
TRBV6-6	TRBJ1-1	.	CASSYATGLSTEAFF
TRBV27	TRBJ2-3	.	CASSQALGALPSTDTQYF